This entry describes one T cell receptor (beta chain). Positive CCR7 selection of CD45RO-negative cells yielded the naive CD8 cells, and terminally differentiated effector memory CD45RA+ cells were excluded. The CDR3 contains 16 residues. Trimming removed 3 bases at V and 0 bases at J, with 13 bases between. In germline, CDR1 is SGDLS, CDR2 YYNGEE. These data come from a study of shared clonotypes between healthy human individuals. DNA at around 210 ng, around 30,000 T cell genomes, went into sorted-subset replicate PCRs. Original methodology: Owing to the provision of junction-only sequences devoid of quality scores by immunoSEQ, filtering differed. The data were produced by immunoSEQ multiplex PCR, yet TCRdb's version contains in-frame clones alone and is incomplete. V and J calls and clone size follow that table, whereas D and trimming were derived from the DNA. The sample lists around 560,000 clones, approximately 95% occurring once.

The chain is built from TRBV9 and TRBJ1-3, with a tentative D call TRBD1 (5 bases). The sequencing sample was made of naive CD8+ T cells sorted from blood. The TCR sequence derives from a woman aged 25 to 45 in good health. The CDR3 region has the DNA TGTGCCAGCAGCGCAGGGTTACGGCCCTCTGGAAACACCATATATTTT. It yields the protein CASSAGLRPSGNTIYF. The whole variable domain, filled in from reference TRBV9 and TRBJ1-3, reads DSGVTQTPKHLITATGQRVTLRCSPRSGDLSVYWYQQSLDQGLQFLIQYYNGEERAKGNILERFSAQQFPDLHSELNLSSLELGDSALYFCASSAGLRPSGNTIYFGEGSWLTVV.